Below, 14 T cell receptor beta chains from the same sample are listed, as sequenced in a study of OX40 agonist ivuxolimab in advanced cancers. The repertoire was sequenced with immunoSEQ multiplex PCR; TCRdb's copy has only in-frame clones and lacks some. The profile covers 15,000 to 20,000 clones, with 80% to 90% appearing a single time and roughly 28% taken by the ten largest. Sequenced here: CD4+ or CD8+ T cells sorted from blood, sampled in a trial of the OX40 agonist ivuxolimab. These receptor sequences come from an adult with an advanced solid tumor such as melanoma, head and neck, liver or kidney cancer.

This clone appeared a few times. V and J are TRBV19 and TRBJ1-5; weak D call: TRBD1 (5 bases). Germline V gene lookup returns CDR1 LNHDA and CDR2 SQIVND (reference sequence). The CDR3 loop spans 14 amino acids. V lost 8 bases and J 0 bases, leaving 11 bases between the germline ends. The CDR3 DNA is TGTGCCAGTGCAACCAGGGATAGCAATCAGCCCCAGCATTTT. Its protein product is CASATRDSNQPQHF.

This chain links TRBV5-4 with TRBJ1-6; 8 bases line up with TRBD1. The V gene's germline CDR1 is SGHNT and CDR2 YYREEE (reference sequence). The ends lost 5 bases at V and 7 bases at J; junction bases unmatched: 11. The length of the CDR3 is 16 residues. The DNA of the CDR3 is TGTGCCAGCAGAGATCTGACAGGGGCGGGGAATTCACCCCTCCACTTT. It codes for CASRDLTGAGNSPLHF.

The rearrangement joins TRBV27 to TRBJ2-1; 13 positions agree with TRBD2. CDR3 length equals 17 residues. V was clipped by 2 bases and J by 8 bases; unmatched bases: 9. Germline CDR1 and CDR2: MNHEY and SMNVEV (reference sequence). CDR3 sequence (DNA): TGTGCCAGCAGTTTAAGTCTGACTAGCGGGAGGAGGGATGAGCAGTTCTTC. Protein product: CASSLSLTSGRRDEQFF.

This chain connects TRBV2 to TRBJ1-2; D gene uncertain. The germline gives CDR1 SNHLY, CDR2 FYNNEI. The V and J ends lost 5 bases and 0 bases respectively, with 7 bases between them. This CDR3 region has 13 residues. The CDR3 DNA follows: TGTGCCAGCAGTAGGACGGCTAACTATGGCTACACCTTC. Its protein is CASSRTANYGYTF.

This sequence joins TRBV13 and TRBJ2-7; D gene ambiguous. Germline assignment: CDR1 PRHDT and CDR2 FYEKMQ (reference sequence). The CDR3 contains 12 residues. V lost 2 bases, J lost 5 bases, and 7 bases lay in between. CDR3 loop: CASSLSVDEQYF. The CDR3 DNA reads TGTGCCAGCAGCTTATCGGTCGACGAGCAGTACTTC.

V gene TRBV9 combines with J gene TRBJ1-1; D unresolved. Germline CDR1 is SGDLS and CDR2 is YYNGEE. The CDR3 sequence is 15 residues long. The ends were cut back, 4 bases at V and 5 bases at J, with 18 bases in the middle. The CDR3 reads CASSFSGSSWTEAFF. The CDR3 coding sequence is TGTGCCAGCAGCTTTAGTGGGTCGAGTTGGACTGAAGCTTTCTTT.

This clone was detected only a few times. The V and J genes are TRBV6-1 and TRBJ2-7, with 7 bases aligning to TRBD2. Germline lookup yields CDR1 MNHNS and CDR2 SASEGT. J was trimmed by 4 bases and V by 6 bases; bases with no gene match: 6. This CDR3 spans 13 amino acids. The DNA for the CDR3 is TGTGCCAGCAGCTCCGGGACTATTTACGAGCAGTACTTC. Translated: CASSSGTIYEQYF.

The chain recombines TRBV28 with TRBJ2-3, with D possibly matching TRBD2 (5 bases). Trimming removed 1 base from V and 3 bases from J, with 11 bases in between. Per the germline V gene, CDR1 is MDHEN and CDR2 is SYDVKM. CDR3 size: 15 residues. The CDR3 region is CASSLSSRRTDTQYF. CDR3 DNA: TGTGCCAGCAGTTTATCATCGAGGAGGACAGATACGCAGTATTTT.

The chain employs TRBV4-1 and TRBJ2-1, with D unresolved. This CDR3 is built from 13 residues. The V end lost 3 bases, the J end lost 10 bases, and 13 bases lay between the germline ends. Germline V gene data show CDR1 as MGHRA and CDR2 as YSYEKL. The CDR3 DNA follows: TGCGCCAGCAGCCAGTGGACCCGTCCCGAGCAGTTCTTC. This gives the protein CASSQWTRPEQFF.

The J gene is TRBJ2-5, the V gene TRBV7-9; 7 bases agree with TRBD1. Germline trimming cut 5 bases from V and 0 bases from J; bases unmatched to any gene: 3. Germline loops: CDR1 SEHNR, CDR2 FQNEAQ (reference sequence). This CDR3 region has 14 residues. CDR3 bases: TGTGCCAGCAGCACGACAGGGCACCAAGAGACCCAGTACTTC. It codes for CASSTTGHQETQYF.

J is TRBJ2-1 and V is TRBV4-3, with a possible D match to TRBD2 (5 bases). CDR3 size: 17 residues. V lost 2 bases to trimming and J lost 4 bases, with 18 bases between them. Looked up from germline, CDR1 is LGHNA and CDR2 is YSLEER. The CDR3 sequence: CASSQYRDRDTYNEQFF. The CDR3 region has the DNA TGCGCCAGCAGCCAATACCGGGATAGAGATACTTACAATGAGCAGTTCTTC.

The chain couples TRBV9 to TRBJ2-3; possibly TRBD1 or TRBD2 for D (5 bases each). Trimming cost V 4 bases and J 6 bases, with 9 bases left between them. CDR3 length: 12 residues. The germline CDR1 and CDR2 sequences are SGDLS and YYNGEE. As DNA, the CDR3 is TGTGCCAGCAGCCCTTGGGGGGATACGCAGTATTTT. It specifies CASSPWGDTQYF.

The chain combines TRBV5-6 with TRBJ2-1; 9 bases line up with TRBD2. The germline V gene encodes CDR1 SGHDT and CDR2 YYEEEE. CDR3 length: 14 amino acids. The trim removed 3 bases at V and 9 bases at J, leaving 7 bases unmatched. CDR3 loop: CASSWASGMGEQFF. As DNA, the CDR3 is TGTGCCAGCAGCTGGGCTAGCGGGATGGGTGAGCAGTTCTTC.

The chain carries TRBV14 and TRBJ2-7, with D uncertain. CDR1 and CDR2 from the germline V gene are SGHDN and FVKESK. This CDR3 has 12 amino acids. Trimming pared 2 bases from V and 3 bases from J, leaving 5 bases between. As DNA, the CDR3 is TGTGCCAGCAGCCAATTTCTCTACGAGCAGTACTTC. As protein: CASSQFLYEQYF.